One sample yielded the 17 T cell receptor beta chains listed below, sequenced in a study of OX40 agonist ivuxolimab in advanced cancers. Assay used: immunoSEQ multiplex PCR; TCRdb lists only in-frame clones, some missing. The data contain some 55,000 clones, about 80% of them singletons. Material: CD4+ or CD8+ T cells sorted from blood, obtained in a trial of the OX40 agonist ivuxolimab. The source is an adult with an advanced solid tumor such as melanoma, head and neck, liver or kidney cancer.

Written as DNA, the CDR3 is TGCGCCAGCAGCTTGACAGGGGTCCCCGGGGAGCTGTTTTTT. Encoded protein: CASSLTGVPGELFF. The chain carries TRBV5-1 and TRBJ2-2; 7 positions match TRBD1. The V gene end was trimmed by 1 base and the J gene end by 6 bases; junction bases not matched to a gene: 3. This CDR3 spans 14 amino acids. The germline V gene has CDR1 SGHRS and CDR2 YFSETQ.

The genes are TRBV28 and TRBJ2-7, with D perhaps TRBD2 (6 bases). The CDR3 runs to 16 residues. V lost 5 bases, J lost 0 bases, and 17 bases lay in between. CDR1 MDHEN and CDR2 SYDVKM come from the germline V gene. The CDR3 region is CASSPRNRRDSYEQYF. Written as DNA, the CDR3 is TGTGCCAGCAGTCCGCGCAACAGGAGGGACTCCTACGAGCAGTACTTC.

This clone has more than one count but fewer than ten. The rearrangement uses TRBV6-6 and TRBJ1-5; D unresolved. The CDR3 length is 13 residues. V shed 3 bases and J shed 8 bases, with 11 bases lying between them. The germline V gene encodes CDR1 MNHNY and CDR2 SVGAGI (reference sequence). CDR3 sequence (DNA): TGTGCCAGCAGTTATGGCGATGTGAAGCCCCAGCATTTT. This gives the protein CASSYGDVKPQHF.

This clone appeared a few times. The V gene is TRBV7-9, the J gene TRBJ2-7; TRBD1 matches 9 bases. This CDR3 has 14 residues. Trimming removed 5 bases from V and 4 bases from J; junction bases left unmatched: 6. CDR1 and CDR2 (germline): SEHNR, FQNEAQ (reference sequence). The CDR3 reads CASSTTGGTYEQYF. CDR3 DNA sequence: TGTGCCAGCAGCACGACAGGGGGTACTTACGAGCAGTACTTC.

This clone has a single count. The chain has TRBV29-1 and TRBJ1-1, with D possibly TRBD1 on 5 matching bases. V lost 7 bases and J 1 base, leaving 10 bases between the germline ends. Looked up from germline, CDR1 is SQVTM and CDR2 is ANQGSEA. This CDR3 comprises 12 residues. CDR3 loop: CSAGSGNTEAFF. Here the CDR3 DNA reads TGCAGCGCAGGGTCGGGGAACACTGAAGCTTTCTTT.

This sequence joins TRBV27 and TRBJ2-7; D may be TRBD1 or TRBD2 (5 bases each). CDR3 length equals 14 residues. Germline CDR1 MNHEY, CDR2 SMNVEV (reference sequence). Trimming left V 3 bases short and J 5 bases short, with 14 bases between. CDR3 DNA sequence: TGTGCCAGCAGTTTTAATGGGGGACGGAACGAGCAGTACTTC. Translating gives CASSFNGGRNEQYF.

The chain has TRBV7-2 and TRBJ1-5; 8 nucleotides line up with TRBD1. Trimming took 2 bases from V and 0 from J; bases not matched to a gene: 6. The germline gives CDR1 SGHTA, CDR2 FQGNSA. This CDR3 comprises 17 residues. The CDR3 here is CASSLTGGIYSNQPQHF. For the CDR3, the DNA is TGTGCCAGCAGCTTAACAGGGGGAATCTATAGCAATCAGCCCCAGCATTTT. The variable domain in full, completed from reference TRBV7-2 and TRBJ1-5, reads GAGVSQSPSNKVTEKGKDVELRCDPISGHTALYWYRQSLGQGLEFLIYFQGNSAPDKSGLPSDRFSAERTGGSVSTLTIQRTQQEDSAVYLCASSLTGGIYSNQPQHFGDGTRLSIL.

The chain has TRBV4-1 and TRBJ1-2; D ambiguous. The V end lost 4 bases, the J end lost 2 bases, and 14 bases lay between the germline ends. The CDR3 totals 15 residues. Germline V gene sequence: CDR1 MGHRA, CDR2 YSYEKL. The CDR3 nucleotides are TGCGCCAGCAGCCCCACCTCTTCGGAAAACTATGGCTACACCTTC. As protein: CASSPTSSENYGYTF.

The chain links TRBV28 to TRBJ1-6, with D maybe TRBD1 (5 bases). V was trimmed by 3 bases and J by 5 bases, leaving 26 bases between them. This CDR3 comprises 20 residues. Germline V gives CDR1 MDHEN, CDR2 SYDVKM. The CDR3: CASSFVSVRGRIGNNSPLHF. Written as DNA, the CDR3 is TGTGCCAGCAGTTTTGTCAGTGTGCGGGGGAGGATAGGTAATAATTCACCCCTCCACTTT.

This clone was counted once. The V gene is TRBV19, the J gene TRBJ1-3, with 11 bases lining up with TRBD1. Unmatched junction bases numbered 3, after V lost 7 bases and J lost 4 bases. CDR3 length: 14 amino acids. Germline V lookup: CDR1 LNHDA, CDR2 SQIVND (reference sequence). CDR3 nucleotide sequence: TGTGCCAGTATGGGACAGGGGGAAGGAAACACCATATATTTT. Translating it yields CASMGQGEGNTIYF.

The rearrangement joins TRBV27 to TRBJ1-3, with D possibly being TRBD1 (6 bases). The CDR3 runs 15 residues. Germline lookup yields CDR1 MNHEY and CDR2 SMNVEV (reference sequence). V was shortened by 6 bases and J by 0 bases, with 12 bases between the two germline ends. CDR3 region: CASRGHSLSGNTIYF. The CDR3 coding sequence is TGTGCCAGCAGGGGACATTCGCTCTCTGGAAACACCATATATTTT.

DNA for the CDR3: TGTGCCAGCAGCCTCTGGGGACGGATCAACACTGAAGCTTTCTTT. This encodes CASSLWGRINTEAFF. The V call is TRBV28, the J call TRBJ1-1; TRBD1 is a possible D gene (5 bases). CDR3 size: 15 residues. V was clipped by 6 bases and J by 2 bases, with 16 bases between them. Per the germline V gene, CDR1 is MDHEN and CDR2 is SYDVKM. Based on the CDR3 plus reference TRBV28 and TRBJ1-1, the full variable domain is DVKVTQSSRYLVKRTGEKVFLECVQDMDHENMFWYRQDPGLGLRLIYFSYDVKMKEKGDIPEGYSVSREKKERFSLILESASTNQTSMYLCASSLWGRINTEAFFGQGTRLTVV.

This clone was detected once. The chain couples TRBV19 to TRBJ1-4, with D unclear. The CDR3 runs to 15 residues. V was trimmed by 4 bases and J by 2 bases, leaving 11 bases between them. Germline CDR1 is LNHDA and CDR2 is SQIVND (reference sequence). CDR3 nucleotides: TGTGCCAGTAGTACTCCGGATGGGACTAATGAAAAACTGTTTTTT. Amino acid sequence: CASSTPDGTNEKLFF.

This chain joins TRBV11-3 and TRBJ2-5, with D perhaps TRBD2 (6 bases). V was trimmed by 0 bases and J by 4 bases, leaving 6 bases between them. The germline V gene has CDR1 SGHNT and CDR2 YENEEA. This CDR3 is built from 13 residues. CDR3 bases: TGTGCCAGCAGCTTAGAGGGGGGAGAGACCCAGTACTTC. It specifies CASSLEGGETQYF.

This sequence joins TRBV7-8 and TRBJ2-7; D might be TRBD2 (7 bases). V was pared by 8 bases and J by 6 bases, with 17 bases between. The CDR3 has 13 residues. Germline loops: CDR1 SGHVS, CDR2 FQNEAQ. In DNA form, the CDR3 reads TGTGCCAGCCGTTGGGGGGGCGACGGCGAGCAGTACTTC. Protein: CASRWGGDGEQYF.

The rearrangement uses TRBV10-1 and TRBJ1-4, with D possibly being TRBD1 (6 bases). Trimming pared 4 bases from V and 8 bases from J, leaving 17 bases between. Germline lookup yields CDR1 WNHNN and CDR2 SYGVQD (reference sequence). The CDR3 totals 15 residues. This CDR3 is CASSAGTPGPEKLFF. The CDR3 region has the DNA TGCGCCAGCAGTGCCGGGACACCCGGGCCGGAAAAACTGTTTTTT.

The V call is TRBV5-1, the J call TRBJ2-2; a weak D match, TRBD1 (6 bases). The CDR3 loop spans 16 amino acids. Looked up from germline, CDR1 is SGHRS and CDR2 is YFSETQ. The V gene lost 0 bases and the J gene lost 6 bases, with 15 bases spanning the gap. CDR3 nucleotides: TGCGCCAGCAGCTTGGCCCCAGGGGCCCCGTCCGGGGAGCTGTTTTTT. This encodes CASSLAPGAPSGELFF.